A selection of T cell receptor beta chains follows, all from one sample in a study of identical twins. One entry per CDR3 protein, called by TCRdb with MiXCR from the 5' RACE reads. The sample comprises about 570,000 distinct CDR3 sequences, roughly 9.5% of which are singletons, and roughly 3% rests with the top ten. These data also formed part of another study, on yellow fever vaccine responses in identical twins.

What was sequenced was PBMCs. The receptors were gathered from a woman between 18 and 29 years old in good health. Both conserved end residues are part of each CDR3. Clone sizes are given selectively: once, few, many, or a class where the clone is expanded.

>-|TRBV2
CASSLEDRVAGGSYNEQFF
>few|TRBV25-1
CASSELGPSRDRGGEQFF
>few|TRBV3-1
CASSQATGTGSYNEQFF
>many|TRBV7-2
CASSIRQGGSQETQYF
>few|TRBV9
CASSVRGMDTQYF
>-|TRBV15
CATRAVPDQETQYF
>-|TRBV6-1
CASSRTASSYNSPLHF
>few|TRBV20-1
CSAPTDDTDTQYF
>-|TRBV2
CAKTGTRTYNEQFF
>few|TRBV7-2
CASSRRQGRADTQYF
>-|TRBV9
CASSVVSGDTQYF
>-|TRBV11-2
CASRLAGSHEQYF
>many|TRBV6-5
CASSYSDSYYEQYF
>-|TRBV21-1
CASSNLHVYGYTF
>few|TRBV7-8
CASSLISDSYEQYF
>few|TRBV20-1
CRSDRSYNEQFF
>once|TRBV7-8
CASSAGQGSNTDTQYF
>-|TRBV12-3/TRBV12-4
CASSLERIYSTDTQYF
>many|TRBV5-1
CASSPENTDTQYF
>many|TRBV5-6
CASSWHPSGDTAEAFF
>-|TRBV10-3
CAISESPDREPYEQYF
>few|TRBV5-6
CASSELLGNQPQHF
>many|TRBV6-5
CASSYEGTYGYTF
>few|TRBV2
CASRGPGQSKYF
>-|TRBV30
CAWSAPWGLGETQYF
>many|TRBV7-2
CASSASYEQYF
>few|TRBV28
CASSPWDSHLSYEQYF
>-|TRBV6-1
CASSAIGLAINEQFF
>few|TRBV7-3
CASSISGGQGFYEQYF
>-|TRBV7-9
CASSNEQGATNEKLFF
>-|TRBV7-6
CASSLEQGTEQYF
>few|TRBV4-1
CASSQVVAGSYNEQFF
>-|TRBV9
CASNEGTGVGNTIYF
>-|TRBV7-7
CASSSLVGEKLFF
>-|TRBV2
CASSPGRTETQYF
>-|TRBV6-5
CASSYFSPGQGEYEQYF
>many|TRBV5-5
CASSLARDNRGYTF
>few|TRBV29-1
CSVEGGNEQFF
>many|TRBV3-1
CASSQEARPGELFF
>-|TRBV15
CATSRAGTSVSGANVLTF
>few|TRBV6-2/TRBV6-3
CASSYFSGWEQYF
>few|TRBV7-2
CASSLSDGVHEQYF
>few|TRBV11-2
CASSFEAGAKDTQYF
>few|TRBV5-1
CASTHNPGLAGGPSNTQYF
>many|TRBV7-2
CASSLGARSYEQYF
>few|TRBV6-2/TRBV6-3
CASSYRPGQYNEQFF
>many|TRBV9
CASGGSVSYNEQFF
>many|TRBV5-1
CASSLGDTTDTQYF
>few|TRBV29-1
CSVVQEGPSYEQYF